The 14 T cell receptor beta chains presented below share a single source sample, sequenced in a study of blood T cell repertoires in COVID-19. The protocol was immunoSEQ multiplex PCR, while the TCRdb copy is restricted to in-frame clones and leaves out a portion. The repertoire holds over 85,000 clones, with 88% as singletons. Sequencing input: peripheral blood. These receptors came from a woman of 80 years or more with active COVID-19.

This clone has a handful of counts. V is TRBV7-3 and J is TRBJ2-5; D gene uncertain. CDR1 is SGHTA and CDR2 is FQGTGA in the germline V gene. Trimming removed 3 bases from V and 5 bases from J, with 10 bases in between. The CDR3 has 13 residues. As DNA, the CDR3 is TGTGCCAGCAGCTTGGGCCCATGGGAGACCCAGTACTTC. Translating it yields CASSLGPWETQYF.

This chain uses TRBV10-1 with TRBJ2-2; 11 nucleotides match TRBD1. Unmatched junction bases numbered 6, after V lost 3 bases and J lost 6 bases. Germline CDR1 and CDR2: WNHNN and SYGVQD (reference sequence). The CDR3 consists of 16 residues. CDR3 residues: CASSEKGDRGSGELFF. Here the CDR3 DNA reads TGCGCCAGCAGTGAAAAAGGGGACAGGGGGTCCGGGGAGCTGTTTTTT.

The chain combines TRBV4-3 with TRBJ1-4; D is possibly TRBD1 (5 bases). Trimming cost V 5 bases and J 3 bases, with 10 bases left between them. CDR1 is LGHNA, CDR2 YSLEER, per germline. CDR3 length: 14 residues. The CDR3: CASSRGGPNEKLFF. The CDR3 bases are TGCGCCAGCAGCAGGGGAGGCCCTAATGAAAAACTGTTTTTT.

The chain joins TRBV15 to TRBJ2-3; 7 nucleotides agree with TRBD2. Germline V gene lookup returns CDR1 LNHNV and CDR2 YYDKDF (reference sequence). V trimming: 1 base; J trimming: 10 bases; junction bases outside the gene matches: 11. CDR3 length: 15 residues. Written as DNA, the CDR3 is TGTGCCACCAGCAGAGGGGACGCGGGAGAGGTTGCGCAGTATTTT. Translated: CATSRGDAGEVAQYF.

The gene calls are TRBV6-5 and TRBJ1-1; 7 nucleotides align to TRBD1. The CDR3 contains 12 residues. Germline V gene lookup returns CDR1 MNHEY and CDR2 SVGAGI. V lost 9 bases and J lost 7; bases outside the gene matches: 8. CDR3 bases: TGTGCCAGTCTACAGGGGAGGAGTGAAGCTTTCTTT. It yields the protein CASLQGRSEAFF.

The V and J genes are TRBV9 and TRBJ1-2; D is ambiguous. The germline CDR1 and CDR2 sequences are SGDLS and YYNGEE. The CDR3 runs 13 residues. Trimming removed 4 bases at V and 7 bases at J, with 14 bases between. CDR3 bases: TGTGCCAGCAGCAGAGCCGCGGGTTCTGGCTACACCTTC. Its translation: CASSRAAGSGYTF. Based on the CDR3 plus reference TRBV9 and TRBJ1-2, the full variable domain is DSGVTQTPKHLITATGQRVTLRCSPRSGDLSVYWYQQSLDQGLQFLIQYYNGEERAKGNILERFSAQQFPDLHSELNLSSLELGDSALYFCASSRAAGSGYTFGSGTRLTVV.

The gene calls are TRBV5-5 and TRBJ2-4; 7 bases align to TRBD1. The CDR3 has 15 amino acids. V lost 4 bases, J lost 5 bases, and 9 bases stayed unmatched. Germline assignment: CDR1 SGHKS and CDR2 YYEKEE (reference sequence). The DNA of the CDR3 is TGTGCCAGCAGCAGGGCCGGGACAGACCAAAACATTCAGTACTTC. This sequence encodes CASSRAGTDQNIQYF.

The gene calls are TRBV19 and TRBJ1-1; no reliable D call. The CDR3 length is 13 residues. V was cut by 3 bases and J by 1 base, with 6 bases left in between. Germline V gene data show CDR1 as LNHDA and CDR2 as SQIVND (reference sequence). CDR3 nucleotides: TGTGCCAGTAGTATTGGTAGGAACACTGAAGCTTTCTTT. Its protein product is CASSIGRNTEAFF.

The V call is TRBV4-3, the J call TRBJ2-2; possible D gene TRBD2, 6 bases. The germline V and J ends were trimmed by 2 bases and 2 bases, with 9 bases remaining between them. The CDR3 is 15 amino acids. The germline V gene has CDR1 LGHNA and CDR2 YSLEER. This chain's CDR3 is CASSQLATNTGELFF. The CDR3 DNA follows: TGCGCCAGCAGCCAACTAGCGACCAACACCGGGGAGCTGTTTTTT.

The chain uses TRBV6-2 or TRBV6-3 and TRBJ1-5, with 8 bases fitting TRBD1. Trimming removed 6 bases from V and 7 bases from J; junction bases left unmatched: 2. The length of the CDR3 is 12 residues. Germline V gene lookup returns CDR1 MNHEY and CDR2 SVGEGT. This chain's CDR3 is CASSHRGQPQHF. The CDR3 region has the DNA TGTGCCAGCAGCCACAGGGGGCAGCCCCAGCATTTT.

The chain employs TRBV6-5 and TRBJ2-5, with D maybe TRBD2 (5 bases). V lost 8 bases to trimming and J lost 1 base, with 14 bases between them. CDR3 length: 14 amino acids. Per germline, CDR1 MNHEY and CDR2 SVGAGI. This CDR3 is CASLGRAGQETQYF. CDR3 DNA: TGTGCCAGCCTTGGTCGGGCGGGCCAAGAGACCCAGTACTTC.

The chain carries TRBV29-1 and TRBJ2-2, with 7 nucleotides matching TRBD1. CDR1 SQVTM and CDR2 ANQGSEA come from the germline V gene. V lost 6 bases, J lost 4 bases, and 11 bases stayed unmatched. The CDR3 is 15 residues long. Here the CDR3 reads CSVSLTGLSTGELFF. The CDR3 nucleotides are TGCAGCGTCTCCCTGACAGGGCTCAGCACCGGGGAGCTGTTTTTT.

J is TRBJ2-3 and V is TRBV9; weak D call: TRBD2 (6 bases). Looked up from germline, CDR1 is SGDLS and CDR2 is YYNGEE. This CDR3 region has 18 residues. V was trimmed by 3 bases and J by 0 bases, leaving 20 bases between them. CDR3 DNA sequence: TGTGCCAGCAGCGACCCTTTGGCCTTCGGGGGTAGCACAGATACGCAGTATTTT. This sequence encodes CASSDPLAFGGSTDTQYF.

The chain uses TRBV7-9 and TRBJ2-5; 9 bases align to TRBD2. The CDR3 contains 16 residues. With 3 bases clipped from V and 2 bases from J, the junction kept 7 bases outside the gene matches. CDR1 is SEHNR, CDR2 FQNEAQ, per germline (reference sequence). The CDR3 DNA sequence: TGTGCCAGCAGCTTGGCGGCGGGAGGGCCACAAGAGACCCAGTACTTC. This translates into CASSLAAGGPQETQYF.